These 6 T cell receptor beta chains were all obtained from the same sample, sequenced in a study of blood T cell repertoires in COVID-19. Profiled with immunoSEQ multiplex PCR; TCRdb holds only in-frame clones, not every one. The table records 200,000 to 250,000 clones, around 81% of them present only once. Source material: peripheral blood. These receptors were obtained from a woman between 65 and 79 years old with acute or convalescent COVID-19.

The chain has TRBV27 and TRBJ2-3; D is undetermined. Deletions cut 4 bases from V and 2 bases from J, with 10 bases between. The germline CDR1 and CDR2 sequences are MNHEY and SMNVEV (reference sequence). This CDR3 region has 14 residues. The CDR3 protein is CASSSFTSTDTQYF. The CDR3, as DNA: TGTGCCAGCAGTTCGTTCACTTCCACAGATACGCAGTATTTT.

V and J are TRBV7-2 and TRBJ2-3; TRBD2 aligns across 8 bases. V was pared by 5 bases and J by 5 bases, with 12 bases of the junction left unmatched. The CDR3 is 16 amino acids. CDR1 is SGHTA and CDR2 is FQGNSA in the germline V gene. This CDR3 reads CASSPSYGGGQDTQYF. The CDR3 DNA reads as TGTGCCAGCAGCCCCTCGTACGGGGGGGGCCAAGATACGCAGTATTTT.

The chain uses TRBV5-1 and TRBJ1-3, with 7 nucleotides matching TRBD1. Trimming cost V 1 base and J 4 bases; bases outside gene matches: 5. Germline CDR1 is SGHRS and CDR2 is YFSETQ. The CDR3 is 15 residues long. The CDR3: CASSLRTGDGNTIYF. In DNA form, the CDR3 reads TGCGCCAGCAGCTTGCGAACAGGGGACGGAAACACCATATATTTT.

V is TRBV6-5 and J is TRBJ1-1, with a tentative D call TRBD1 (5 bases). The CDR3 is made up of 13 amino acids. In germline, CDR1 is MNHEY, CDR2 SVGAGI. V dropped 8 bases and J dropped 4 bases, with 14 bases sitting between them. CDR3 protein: CASLPGGGTEAFF. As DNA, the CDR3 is TGTGCCAGCCTTCCGGGGGGTGGCACTGAAGCTTTCTTT.

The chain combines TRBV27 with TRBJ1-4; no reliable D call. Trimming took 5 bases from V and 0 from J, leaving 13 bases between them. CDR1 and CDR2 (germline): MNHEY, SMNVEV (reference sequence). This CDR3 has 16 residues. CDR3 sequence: CASSPRGFATNEKLFF. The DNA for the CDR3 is TGTGCCAGCAGTCCGCGAGGATTCGCAACTAATGAAAAACTGTTTTTT.

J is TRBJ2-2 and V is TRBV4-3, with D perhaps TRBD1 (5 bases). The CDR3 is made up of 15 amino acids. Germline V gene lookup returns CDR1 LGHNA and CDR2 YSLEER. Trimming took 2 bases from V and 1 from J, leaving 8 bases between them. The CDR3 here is CASSQRQQNTGELFF. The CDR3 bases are TGCGCCAGCAGCCAAAGACAGCAGAACACCGGGGAGCTGTTTTTT.